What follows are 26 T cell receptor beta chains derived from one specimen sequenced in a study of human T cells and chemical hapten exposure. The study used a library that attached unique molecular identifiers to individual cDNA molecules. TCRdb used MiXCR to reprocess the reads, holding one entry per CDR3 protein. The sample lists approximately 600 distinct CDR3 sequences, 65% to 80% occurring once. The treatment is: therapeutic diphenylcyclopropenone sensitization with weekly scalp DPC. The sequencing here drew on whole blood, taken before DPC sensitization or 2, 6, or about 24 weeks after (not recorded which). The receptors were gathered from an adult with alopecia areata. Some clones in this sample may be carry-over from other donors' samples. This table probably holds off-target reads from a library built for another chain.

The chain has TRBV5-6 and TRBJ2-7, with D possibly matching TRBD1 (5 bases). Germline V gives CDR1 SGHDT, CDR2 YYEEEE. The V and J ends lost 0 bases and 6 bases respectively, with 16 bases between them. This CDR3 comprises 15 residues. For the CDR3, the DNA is TGTGCCAGCAGCTTGGGTACAGGTCTGCACGCCGAGCAGTACTTC. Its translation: CASSLGTGLHAEQYF.

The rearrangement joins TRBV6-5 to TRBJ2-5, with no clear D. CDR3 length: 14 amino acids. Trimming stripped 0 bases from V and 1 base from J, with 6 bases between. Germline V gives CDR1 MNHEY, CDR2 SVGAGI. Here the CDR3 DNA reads TGTGCCAGCAGTTACTCAGGGTTCCAAGAGACCCAGTACTTC. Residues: CASSYSGFQETQYF.

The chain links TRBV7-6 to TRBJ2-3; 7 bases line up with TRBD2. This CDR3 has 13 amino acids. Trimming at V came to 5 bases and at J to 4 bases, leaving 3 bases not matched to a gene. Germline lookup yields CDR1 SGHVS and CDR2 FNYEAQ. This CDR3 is CASSVTSPDTQYF. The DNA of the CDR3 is TGTGCCAGCAGCGTGACTAGCCCAGATACGCAGTATTTT. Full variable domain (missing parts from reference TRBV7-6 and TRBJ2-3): GAGVSQSPRYKVTKRGQDVALRCDPISGHVSLYWYRQALGQGPEFLTYFNYEAQQDKSGLPNDRFSAERPEGSISTLTIQRTEQRDSAMYRCASSVTSPDTQYFGPGTRLTVL.

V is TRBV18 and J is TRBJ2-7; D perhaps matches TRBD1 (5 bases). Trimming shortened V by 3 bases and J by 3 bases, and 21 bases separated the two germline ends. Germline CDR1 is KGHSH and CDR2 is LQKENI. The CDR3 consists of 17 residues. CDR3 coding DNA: TGTGCCAGCTCACCTGACTCTGGACAACATCTACACTACGAGCAGTACTTC. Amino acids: CASSPDSGQHLHYEQYF.

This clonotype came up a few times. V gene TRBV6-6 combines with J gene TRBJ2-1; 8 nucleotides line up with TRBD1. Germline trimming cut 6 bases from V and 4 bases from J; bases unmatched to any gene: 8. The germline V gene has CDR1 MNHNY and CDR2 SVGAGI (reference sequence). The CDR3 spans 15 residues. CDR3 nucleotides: TGTGCCAGCAGCACGGGACAGGCCCTTTACAATGAGCAGTTCTTC. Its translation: CASSTGQALYNEQFF.

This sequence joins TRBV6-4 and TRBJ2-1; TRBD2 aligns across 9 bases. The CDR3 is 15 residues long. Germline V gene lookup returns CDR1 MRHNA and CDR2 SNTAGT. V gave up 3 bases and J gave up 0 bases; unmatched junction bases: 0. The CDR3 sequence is CASSEAGGSYNEQFF. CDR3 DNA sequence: TGTGCCAGCAGTGAAGCGGGGGGCTCCTACAATGAGCAGTTCTTC.

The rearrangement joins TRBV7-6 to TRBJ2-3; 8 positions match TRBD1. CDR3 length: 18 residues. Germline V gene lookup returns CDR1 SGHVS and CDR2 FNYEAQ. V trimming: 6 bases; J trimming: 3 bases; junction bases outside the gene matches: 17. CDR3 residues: CASSLINPGTGETDTQYF. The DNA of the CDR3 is TGTGCCAGCAGTTTAATAAACCCCGGGACAGGCGAAACAGATACGCAGTATTTT. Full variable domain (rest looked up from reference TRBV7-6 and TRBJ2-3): GAGVSQSPRYKVTKRGQDVALRCDPISGHVSLYWYRQALGQGPEFLTYFNYEAQQDKSGLPNDRFSAERPEGSISTLTIQRTEQRDSAMYRCASSLINPGTGETDTQYFGPGTRLTVL.

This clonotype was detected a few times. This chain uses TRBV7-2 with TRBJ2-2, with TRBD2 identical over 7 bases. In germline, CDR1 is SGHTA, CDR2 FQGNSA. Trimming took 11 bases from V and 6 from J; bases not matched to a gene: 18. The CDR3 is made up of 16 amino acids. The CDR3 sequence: CAERRTVGGLPGELFF. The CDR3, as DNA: TGTGCCGAAAGACGGACGGTGGGAGGGCTCCCCGGGGAGCTGTTTTTT.

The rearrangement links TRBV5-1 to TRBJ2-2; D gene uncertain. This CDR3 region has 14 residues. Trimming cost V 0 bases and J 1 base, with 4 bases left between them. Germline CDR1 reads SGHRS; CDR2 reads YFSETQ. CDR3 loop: CASSLGVNTGELFF. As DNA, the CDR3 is TGCGCCAGCAGCTTGGGTGTGAACACCGGGGAGCTGTTTTTT.

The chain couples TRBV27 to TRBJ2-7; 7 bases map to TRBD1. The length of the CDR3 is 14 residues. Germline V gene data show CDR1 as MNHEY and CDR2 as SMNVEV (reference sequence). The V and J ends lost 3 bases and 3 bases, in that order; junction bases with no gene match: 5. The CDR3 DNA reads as TGTGCCAGCAGTTTCAAAGGGGGCATCTACGAGCAGTACTTC. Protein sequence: CASSFKGGIYEQYF.

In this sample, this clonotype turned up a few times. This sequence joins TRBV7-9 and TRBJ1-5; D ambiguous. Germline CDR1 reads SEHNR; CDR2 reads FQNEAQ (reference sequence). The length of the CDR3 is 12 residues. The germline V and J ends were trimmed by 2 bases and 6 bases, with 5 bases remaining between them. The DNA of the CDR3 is TGTGCCAGCAGCTTACCAGGTCAGCCCCAGCATTTT. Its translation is CASSLPGQPQHF. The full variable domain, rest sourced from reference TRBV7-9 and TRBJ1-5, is DTGVSQNPRHKITKRGQNVTFRCDPISEHNRLYWYRQTLGQGPEFLTYFQNEAQLEKSRLLSDRFSAERPKGSFSTLEIQRTEQGDSAMYLCASSLPGQPQHFGDGTRLSIL.

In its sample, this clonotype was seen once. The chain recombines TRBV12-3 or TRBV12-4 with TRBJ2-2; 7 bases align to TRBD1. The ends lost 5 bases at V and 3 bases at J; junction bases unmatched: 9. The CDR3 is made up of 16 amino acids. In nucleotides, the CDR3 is TGTGCCAGCAGTCAGACGACAGGGCGGGACACCGGGGAGCTGTTTTTT. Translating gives CASSQTTGRDTGELFF.

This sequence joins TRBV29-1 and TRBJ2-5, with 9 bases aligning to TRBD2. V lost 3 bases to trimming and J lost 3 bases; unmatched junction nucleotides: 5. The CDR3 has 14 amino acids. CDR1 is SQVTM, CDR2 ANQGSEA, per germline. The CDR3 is CSVDGLAGKETQYF. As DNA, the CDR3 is TGCAGCGTTGACGGGCTAGCGGGGAAAGAGACCCAGTACTTC.

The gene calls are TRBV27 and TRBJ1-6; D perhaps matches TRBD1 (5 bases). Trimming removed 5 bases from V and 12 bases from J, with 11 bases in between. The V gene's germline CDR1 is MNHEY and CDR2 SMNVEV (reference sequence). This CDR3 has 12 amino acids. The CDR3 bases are TGTGCCAGCAGTCCCCTCGGACAACCCCTCCACTTT. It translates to CASSPLGQPLHF.

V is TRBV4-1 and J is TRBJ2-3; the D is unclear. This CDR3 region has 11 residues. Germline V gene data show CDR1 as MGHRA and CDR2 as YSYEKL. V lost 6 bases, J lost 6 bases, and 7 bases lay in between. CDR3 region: CASRRADTQYF. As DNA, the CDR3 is TGCGCCAGCAGACGAGCGGATACGCAGTATTTT.

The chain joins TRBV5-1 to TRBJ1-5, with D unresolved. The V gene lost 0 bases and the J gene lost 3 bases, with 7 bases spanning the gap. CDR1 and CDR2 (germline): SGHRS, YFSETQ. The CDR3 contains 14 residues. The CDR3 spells CASSLDSPNQPQHF. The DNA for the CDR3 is TGCGCCAGCAGCTTGGACAGTCCCAATCAGCCCCAGCATTTT.

The DNA of the CDR3 is TGCGCCAGCAATGGCGGGGGGCCACAAGAGACCCAGTACTTC. It translates to CASNGGGPQETQYF. The chain joins TRBV5-1 to TRBJ2-5; 8 bases agree with TRBD2. The CDR3 length is 14 residues. Germline assignment: CDR1 SGHRS and CDR2 YFSETQ. J lost 2 bases, V lost 6 bases, and 6 bases had no gene match.

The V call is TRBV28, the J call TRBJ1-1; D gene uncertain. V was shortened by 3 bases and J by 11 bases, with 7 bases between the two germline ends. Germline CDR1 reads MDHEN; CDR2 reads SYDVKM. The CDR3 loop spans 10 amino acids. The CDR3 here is CASSFKVAFF. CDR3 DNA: TGTGCCAGCAGTTTTAAGGTGGCTTTCTTT.

CDR3 loop: CASSQPRSREQYF. DNA of the CDR3: TGCGCCAGCAGCCAACCCCGTAGTCGCGAGCAGTACTTC. The V and J genes are TRBV4-1 and TRBJ2-7; D gene uncertain. The CDR3 has 13 amino acids. The ends were cut back, 2 bases at V and 6 bases at J, with 11 bases in the middle. Germline V gene lookup returns CDR1 MGHRA and CDR2 YSYEKL.

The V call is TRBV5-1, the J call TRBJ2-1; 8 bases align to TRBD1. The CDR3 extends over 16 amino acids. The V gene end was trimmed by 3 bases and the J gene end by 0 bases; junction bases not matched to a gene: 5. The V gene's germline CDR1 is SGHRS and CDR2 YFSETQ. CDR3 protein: CASSYSGGLSYNEQFF. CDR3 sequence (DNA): TGCGCCAGCAGCTATTCAGGGGGCCTCTCCTACAATGAGCAGTTCTTC.

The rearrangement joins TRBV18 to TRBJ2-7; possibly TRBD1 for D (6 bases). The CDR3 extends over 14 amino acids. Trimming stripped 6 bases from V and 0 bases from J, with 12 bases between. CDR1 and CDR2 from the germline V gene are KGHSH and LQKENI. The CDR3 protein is CASSPNRDSYEQYF. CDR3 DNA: TGTGCCAGCTCTCCCAACAGGGACTCCTACGAGCAGTACTTC.

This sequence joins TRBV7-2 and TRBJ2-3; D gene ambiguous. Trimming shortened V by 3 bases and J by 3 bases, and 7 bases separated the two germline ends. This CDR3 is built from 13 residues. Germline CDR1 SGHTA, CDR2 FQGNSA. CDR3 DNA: TGTGCCAGCAGCTTGCCGGCTACAGATACGCAGTATTTT. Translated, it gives CASSLPATDTQYF.

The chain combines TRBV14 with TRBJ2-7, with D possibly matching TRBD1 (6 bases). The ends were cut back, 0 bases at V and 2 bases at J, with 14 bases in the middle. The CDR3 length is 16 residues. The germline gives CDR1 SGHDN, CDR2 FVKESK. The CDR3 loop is CASSQDPDTGTYEQYF. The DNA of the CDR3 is TGTGCCAGCAGCCAAGATCCCGATACAGGGACCTACGAGCAGTACTTC.

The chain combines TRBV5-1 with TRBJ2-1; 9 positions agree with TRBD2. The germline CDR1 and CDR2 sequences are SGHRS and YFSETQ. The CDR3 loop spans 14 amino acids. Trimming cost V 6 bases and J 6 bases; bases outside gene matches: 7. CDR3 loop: CASTRLAETNEQFF. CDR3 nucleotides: TGCGCCAGCACCCGACTAGCGGAAACCAATGAGCAGTTCTTC.

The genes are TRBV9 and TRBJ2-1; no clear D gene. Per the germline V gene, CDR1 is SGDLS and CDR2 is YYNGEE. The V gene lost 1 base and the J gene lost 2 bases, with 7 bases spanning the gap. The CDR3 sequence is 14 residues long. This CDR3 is CASSVLGTYNEQFF. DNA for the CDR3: TGTGCCAGCAGCGTATTGGGGACCTACAATGAGCAGTTCTTC.

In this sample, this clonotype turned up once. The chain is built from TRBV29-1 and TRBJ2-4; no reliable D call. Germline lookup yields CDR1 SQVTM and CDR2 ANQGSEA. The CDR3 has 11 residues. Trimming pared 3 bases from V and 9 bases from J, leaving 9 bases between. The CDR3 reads CSVDINAIQYF. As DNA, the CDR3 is TGCAGCGTTGATATAAATGCCATTCAGTACTTC.